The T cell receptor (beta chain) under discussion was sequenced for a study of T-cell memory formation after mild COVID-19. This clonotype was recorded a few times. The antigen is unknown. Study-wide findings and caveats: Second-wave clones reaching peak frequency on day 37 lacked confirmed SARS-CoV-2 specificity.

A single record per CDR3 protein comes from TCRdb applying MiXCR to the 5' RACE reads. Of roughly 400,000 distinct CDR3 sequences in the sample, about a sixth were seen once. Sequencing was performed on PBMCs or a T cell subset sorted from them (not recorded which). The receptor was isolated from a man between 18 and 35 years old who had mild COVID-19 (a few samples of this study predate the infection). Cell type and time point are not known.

Written as DNA, the CDR3 is TGTGCCAGCAGCGTCCAGGGGTTGAACACTGAAGCTTTCTTT. It encodes CASSVQGLNTEAFF. The V and J genes are TRBV14 and TRBJ1-1; D might be TRBD1 (6 bases). This CDR3 is 14 amino acids long. Germline V gene sequence: CDR1 SGHDN, CDR2 FVKESK. The germline V and J ends were trimmed by 5 bases and 0 bases, with 10 bases remaining between them.